The clone carrying this T cell receptor (beta chain) has more than one count but fewer than ten. Antigen unknown. V gave up 0 bases and J gave up 2 bases, with 9 bases separating them. This CDR3 region has 15 residues. Per the germline V gene, CDR1 is SGHRS and CDR2 is YFSETQ. The data derive from a study of cytomegalovirus exposure and HLA in healthy donors. Study-level information: Earlier work reported 95 million to 130 million unique TCR beta sequences from 170 million or so T cells.

Researchers ran the PCR with 60 Vbeta and 13 Jbeta primers. Original handling: A later analysis tallied roughly 77 million unique TCR beta chains, roughly 11 million of them shared. Produced via immunoSEQ multiplex PCR; TCRdb's table is partial and in-frame only. The V and J calls and the clone size are those of that table, but D and trimming were determined from the DNA. The table shows nearly 300,000 clones, with 86% occurring only once. Whole-study results and caveats: When analyzed later, a missense DCLRE1C variant was found to be linked to TCR beta V- and J-gene trimming.

The chain joins TRBV5-1 to TRBJ1-3, with a possible D match to TRBD1 (5 bases). The sample taken for sequencing was PBMCs. The TCR was taken from a man aged 35-49 years in good health and CMV-seropositive. CDR3 DNA: TGCGCCAGCAGCTTGGAGGGGCAAGCTGGAAACACCATATATTTT. Its protein product is CASSLEGQAGNTIYF.